Sequencing of this T cell receptor (beta chain) was carried out in a study of cytomegalovirus exposure and HLA in healthy donors. Study conclusions and caveats: Presence/absence analyses took donor sequencing depth as roughly uniform. DRB1 showed the most TCR associations and HLA-C the fewest in a later analysis, as rates varied by HLA locus. Later examination showed HLA-associated TCR beta chains had greater clonal expansion than equally common others. Fewer N-insertions (relative to the 666-donor mean) were reportedly seen in an Asian-associated ancestry cluster in a later analysis.

On this clone: Antigen: not known. At one of its ends the junction is not consistent with the germline gene, which may arise from a read error.

The PCR was carried out with 60 Vbeta primers and 13 Jbeta primers. The protocol was immunoSEQ multiplex PCR, while the TCRdb copy is restricted to in-frame clones and leaves out a portion. Altogether 85,000 to 130,000 clones are present, roughly four fifths being singletons, with the ten largest covering 3% to 4.5%. Sequencing used PBMCs. The receptor was isolated from a man in his 60s in good health and CMV-seronegative.

The CDR3 coding sequence is TGTGCCAGCTCGCGTTTGAGCTCCGACAATGAGCAGTTCTTC. Amino acids: CASSRLSSDNEQFF. J is TRBJ2-1 and V is TRBV7-3, with no clear D. From germline, CDR1 is SGHTA and CDR2 FQGTGA. This CDR3 region has 14 residues.